This passage covers 9 T cell receptor beta chains from one sample sequenced in a study of shared clonotypes between healthy human individuals. TCRdb keeps only in-frame clones here, not all; method: immunoSEQ multiplex PCR. This table has hundreds of thousands of clones, around 79% appearing once. The sequencing input was PBMCs. These receptors were obtained from a middle-aged woman in good health. Some clones in this sample may be carry-over from other donors' samples.

As to this clone: The junction does not match germline at one end; this may be a read error. The chain recombines TRBV6-5 with TRBJ1-1; 10 bases align to TRBD1. Germline-derived CDR1 and CDR2 are MNHEY and SVGAGI. This CDR3 contains 15 residues. The CDR3 sequence: CASTRGQGVATEASF. DNA of the CDR3: TGTGCCAGCACCCGTGGACAGGGGGTTGCCACTGAAGCTTCCTTT.

In its sample, this clone was seen once. The rearrangement links TRBV18 to TRBJ2-1; 9 nucleotides match TRBD2. With 1 base clipped from V and 2 bases from J, the junction kept 6 bases outside the gene matches. Germline lookup yields CDR1 KGHSH and CDR2 LQKENI. The CDR3 extends over 17 amino acids. Written as DNA, the CDR3 is TGTGCCAGCTCACCACAAACGGGCGGGAGGGCCTACAATGAGCAGTTCTTC. Translated: CASSPQTGGRAYNEQFF.

The CDR3 DNA reads TGTGCCAGCAGTGAATGGGCAGGGACAACTAACTATGGCTACACCTTC. This gives the protein CASSEWAGTTNYGYTF. The chain recombines TRBV6-1 with TRBJ1-2; D might be TRBD1 (6 bases). CDR3 length: 16 residues. The V end lost 2 bases, the J end lost 0 bases, and 13 bases lay between the germline ends. The germline CDR1 and CDR2 sequences are MNHNS and SASEGT.

Remarks on this clone: This specimen includes other DNA sequences encoding the same CDR3. This chain joins TRBV7-2 and TRBJ2-3, with 10 bases fitting TRBD2. The CDR3 spans 15 residues. V lost 4 bases and J lost 3; bases outside the gene matches: 4. The V gene's germline CDR1 is SGHTA and CDR2 FQGNSA. The DNA of the CDR3 is TGTGCCAGCAGCTCCCGGACTAGCGGTACAGATACGCAGTATTTT. Its protein product is CASSSRTSGTDTQYF.

In regard to this clone: A read error is likely, as this CDR3 ends without the conserved phenylalanine or tryptophan. The V gene is TRBV29-1, the J gene TRBJ1-2; D not resolved. Looked up from germline, CDR1 is SQVTM and CDR2 is ANQGSEA. The V end was cut by 7 bases, the J end by 2 bases, with 8 bases between. The CDR3 spans 11 residues. CDR3 DNA sequence: TGCAGCGAGTCTTCAAACTATGGCTACACCCTC. Amino acid sequence: CSESSNYGYTL.

The chain uses TRBV5-6 and TRBJ1-3; D not resolved. The CDR3 has 14 amino acids. The V end lost 1 base, the J end lost 3 bases, and 8 bases lay between the germline ends. Germline CDR1 and CDR2: SGHDT and YYEEEE. As DNA, the CDR3 is TGTGCCAGCAGCTTGAAATGGGTTGGAAACACCATATATTTT. Translated: CASSLKWVGNTIYF.

V is TRBV30 and J is TRBJ2-5; 8 positions agree with TRBD2. The tail of the sequence fits TRBJ2-7 better, so the J call may be wrong. CDR1 is GTSNPN and CDR2 is SVGIG in the germline V gene (reference sequence). The CDR3 runs to 14 residues. CDR3: CAWRAPGLVYEQYF. In DNA form, the CDR3 reads TGTGCCTGGAGGGCCCCGGGACTAGTGTACGAGCAGTACTTC.

The chain has TRBV11-2 and TRBJ1-4; 7 bases fit TRBD1. Germline V gene sequence: CDR1 SGHAT, CDR2 FQNNGV. The CDR3 is 16 amino acids. V dropped 1 base and J dropped 5; count of bases not matched to a gene: 7. The CDR3 DNA follows: TGTGCCAGCAGCTTAGCTTGGGGGACAGTCAATGAAAAACTGTTTTTT. Translated, it gives CASSLAWGTVNEKLFF.

This chain uses TRBV2 with TRBJ2-7; 8 bases match TRBD1. The CDR3 is 14 residues long. V gave up 1 base and J gave up 4 bases; unmatched junction bases: 3. The germline CDR1 and CDR2 sequences are SNHLY and FYNNEI. DNA of the CDR3: TGTGCCAGCAGTGAAGGGACAGGGAGGTACGAGCAGTACTTC. Its protein product is CASSEGTGRYEQYF.